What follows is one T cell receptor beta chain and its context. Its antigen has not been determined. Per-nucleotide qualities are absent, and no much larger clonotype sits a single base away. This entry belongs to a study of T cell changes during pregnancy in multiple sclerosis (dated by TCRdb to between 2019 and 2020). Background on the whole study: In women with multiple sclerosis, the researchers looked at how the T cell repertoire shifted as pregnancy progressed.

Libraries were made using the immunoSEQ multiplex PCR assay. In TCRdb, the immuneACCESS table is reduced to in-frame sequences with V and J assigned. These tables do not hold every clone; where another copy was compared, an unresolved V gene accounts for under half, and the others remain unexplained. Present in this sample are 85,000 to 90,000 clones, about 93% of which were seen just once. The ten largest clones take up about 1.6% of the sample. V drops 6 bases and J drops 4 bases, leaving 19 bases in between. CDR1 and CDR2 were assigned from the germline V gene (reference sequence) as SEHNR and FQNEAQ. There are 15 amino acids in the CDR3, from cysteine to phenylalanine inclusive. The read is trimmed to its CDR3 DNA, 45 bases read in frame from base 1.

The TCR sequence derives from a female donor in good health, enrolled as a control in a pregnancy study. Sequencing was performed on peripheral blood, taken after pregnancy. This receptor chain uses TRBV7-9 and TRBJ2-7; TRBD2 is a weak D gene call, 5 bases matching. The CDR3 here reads CASRGSSDLAYEQYF. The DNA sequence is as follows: TGTGCCAGCAGGGGCTCAAGCGATTTAGCGTACGAGCAGTACTTC.